This passage covers 18 T cell receptor beta chains from one sample sequenced in a study of T cells in Graves' hyperthyroidism and ophthalmopathy. RNA transcripts were the template for amplifying TCR beta CDR3 regions. First-round RT-PCR targeting the TCR CDR3 was performed with the HTBI primer set. TCRdb re-analysed the multiplex PCR reads in MiXCR, keeping a single row per CDR3 protein. This table has hundreds of thousands of distinct CDR3 sequences, about 14% appearing once. Material for sequencing was blood. Source of these receptors: a woman aged 45-65 years with Graves' ophthalmopathy.

This clonotype was counted many times. The rearrangement joins TRBV7-3 to TRBJ2-1; 7 nucleotides line up with TRBD2. Germline CDR1 reads SGHTA; CDR2 reads FQGTGA. CDR3 length equals 18 residues. V lost 4 bases and J lost 1; bases outside the gene matches: 13. The CDR3 is CASSYHWREKMSYNEQFF. CDR3 nucleotide sequence: TGTGCCAGCAGCTATCACTGGCGGGAGAAAATGTCCTACAATGAGCAGTTCTTC.

This clonotype was recorded many times. The rearrangement links TRBV13 to TRBJ2-7; tentatively, D is TRBD2 (5 bases). Germline loops: CDR1 PRHDT, CDR2 FYEKMQ (reference sequence). The CDR3 has 14 amino acids. Trimming took off 5 bases at V and 6 bases at J, with 17 bases between the two ends. In nucleotides, the CDR3 is TGTGCCAGCAGCGCACCGTCTAGCACAGCCGAGCAGTACTTC. Translated, it gives CASSAPSSTAEQYF.

This clonotype has a handful of counts. The chain combines TRBV6-2 or TRBV6-3 with TRBJ2-1; 12 nucleotides match TRBD2. V was pared by 10 bases and J by 9 bases, with 7 bases of the junction left unmatched. The germline gives CDR1 MNHEY, CDR2 SVGEGT. The CDR3 runs to 13 residues. CDR3 nucleotides: TGTGCCACCCGGACTAGCGGGACCCTTGAGCAGTTCTTC. This codes for CATRTSGTLEQFF.

This clonotype was recorded at least ten times. J is TRBJ1-3 and V is TRBV7-9; D may be TRBD1 (5 bases). Trimming removed 0 bases at V and 2 bases at J, with 5 bases between. The length of the CDR3 is 14 residues. Germline V CDR1 and CDR2: SEHNR, FQNEAQ (reference sequence). CDR3 amino acids: CASSLARAGNTIYF. The CDR3 region has the DNA TGTGCCAGCAGCTTAGCCAGGGCTGGAAACACCATATATTTT.

In this sample, this clonotype turned up many times. The chain uses TRBV20-1 and TRBJ1-1, with a weak D call TRBD1 (6 bases). The germline V and J ends were trimmed by 7 bases and 6 bases, with 18 bases remaining between them. Germline V CDR1 and CDR2: DFQATT, SNEGSKA (reference sequence). The length of the CDR3 is 13 residues. CDR3 protein: CSGVLTGSSEAFF. CDR3 DNA: TGCAGTGGCGTGCTGACAGGCTCATCTGAAGCTTTCTTT.

This clonotype was counted ten times or more. Compared with germline, one end of the junction differs, possibly owing to a read error. The rearrangement joins TRBV5-1 to TRBJ2-3; no definite D call. CDR3 length equals 12 residues. Per germline, CDR1 SGHRS and CDR2 YFSETQ. The CDR3 sequence: CASSLSTDTQYF. The CDR3, as DNA: TGTGCCAGCAGCCTTAGCACAGATACGCAGTATTTT.

The chain has TRBV18 and TRBJ2-2, with 9 bases fitting TRBD2. The V gene's germline CDR1 is KGHSH and CDR2 LQKENI. The length of the CDR3 is 18 residues. The ends lost 0 bases at V and 6 bases at J; junction bases unmatched: 11. For the CDR3, the DNA is TGTGCCAGCTCACCACCGAGGATTAGCGGGAGTTCCTCCGGGGAGCTGTTTTTT. It specifies CASSPPRISGSSSGELFF.

V is TRBV24-1 and J is TRBJ2-5, with TRBD2 matching 9 bases. Germline-derived CDR1 and CDR2 are KGHDR and SFDVKD. J was trimmed by 4 bases and V by 2 bases; bases with no gene match: 4. This CDR3 has 15 amino acids. This CDR3 is CATSDWIAGVETQYF. For the CDR3, the DNA is TGTGCCACCAGTGATTGGATAGCGGGAGTAGAGACCCAGTACTTC.

This clonotype was recorded many times. The chain joins TRBV12-3 or TRBV12-4 to TRBJ2-7, with D perhaps matching TRBD2 (5 bases). With 3 bases removed from V and 5 bases from J, the gap between germline ends came to 17 bases. This CDR3 contains 15 residues. The CDR3 sequence: CASSFVSAATDEQYF. The CDR3 DNA follows: TGTGCCAGCAGTTTTGTCTCAGCGGCAACGGACGAGCAGTACTTC.

This clonotype has a count of ten or more. The V gene is TRBV20-1, the J gene TRBJ1-5, with 10 bases matching TRBD1. Germline V lookup: CDR1 DFQATT, CDR2 SNEGSKA (reference sequence). V was clipped by 1 base and J by 1 base; unmatched bases: 4. The CDR3 is 16 residues long. The CDR3: CSARVTGQGSNQPQHF. The CDR3 coding sequence is TGCAGTGCTAGAGTTACGGGACAGGGGAGCAATCAGCCCCAGCATTTT.

The chain links TRBV10-3 to TRBJ2-1; 8 bases fit TRBD1. The CDR3 spans 17 residues. Germline V CDR1 and CDR2: ENHRY, SYGVKD. With V trimmed by 3 bases and J by 8 bases, 15 bases remained unmatched. The CDR3 region is CAISDPSLPDRGDEQFF. As DNA, the CDR3 is TGTGCCATCAGTGACCCCAGCCTACCCGACAGGGGCGATGAGCAGTTCTTC.

This sequence joins TRBV7-3 and TRBJ2-5; possibly TRBD1 for D (6 bases). This CDR3 has 14 amino acids. Trimming took 0 bases from V and 4 from J, leaving 9 bases between them. Germline V gene sequence: CDR1 SGHTA, CDR2 FQGTGA. This CDR3 is CASSLTGQRETQYF. The CDR3 DNA reads TGTGCCAGCAGCTTAACAGGACAGAGAGAGACCCAGTACTTC.

This clonotype was counted at least ten times. The J gene is TRBJ1-5, the V gene TRBV12-3 or TRBV12-4; the D is unclear. Trimming cost V 6 bases and J 3 bases, with 6 bases left between them. The CDR3 covers 12 residues. The DNA for the CDR3 is TGTGCCAGCAGAGGTGACAATCAGCCCCAGCATTTT. This translates into CASRGDNQPQHF.

This sequence joins TRBV27 and TRBJ2-7; 8 nucleotides align to TRBD1. This CDR3 is 14 amino acids long. J was trimmed by 6 bases and V by 0 bases; bases with no gene match: 4. Germline values: CDR1 MNHEY, CDR2 SMNVEV (reference sequence). For the CDR3, the DNA is TGTGCCAGCAGTTTATCTTGGACAGGGTCCGAGCAGTACTTC. Translation gives CASSLSWTGSEQYF.

This clonotype was recorded many times. The J gene is TRBJ2-3, the V gene TRBV12-3 or TRBV12-4; 7 bases line up with TRBD2. The V and J ends lost 3 bases and 0 bases, in that order; junction bases with no gene match: 3. The CDR3 loop spans 15 amino acids. The CDR3 nucleotides are TGTGCCAGCAGTTTTGAAGCGGGGAGCACAGATACGCAGTATTTT. Its translation: CASSFEAGSTDTQYF.

This clonotype has a count of ten or more. This sequence joins TRBV7-2 and TRBJ2-7; 12 positions match TRBD1. The junction had 7 bases not matched to a gene; V was cut back by 5 bases and J by 2 bases. This CDR3 has 16 residues. From germline, CDR1 is SGHTA and CDR2 FQGNSA. As DNA, the CDR3 is TGTGCCAGCAGCAAGGGACAGGGGGCTCGGACCTACGAGCAGTACTTC. Protein sequence: CASSKGQGARTYEQYF.

This clonotype occurred many times. This chain links TRBV11-2 with TRBJ1-1, with a tentative D call TRBD1 (6 bases). V was shortened by 4 bases and J by 10 bases, with 16 bases between the two germline ends. The CDR3 totals 13 residues. Germline CDR1 and CDR2: SGHAT and FQNNGV. This CDR3 is CASSSGGASGAFF. CDR3 coding DNA: TGTGCCAGCAGCTCTGGGGGGGCTTCGGGAGCTTTCTTT.

This clonotype was detected ten times or more. The chain carries TRBV12-3 or TRBV12-4 and TRBJ2-2; TRBD2 is a possible D gene (6 bases). The CDR3 has 14 amino acids. V dropped 3 bases and J dropped 6 bases, with 11 bases sitting between them. In nucleotides, the CDR3 is TGTGCCAGCAGTTTTAAACTAGCATCCGGGGAGCTGTTTTTT. This sequence encodes CASSFKLASGELFF.